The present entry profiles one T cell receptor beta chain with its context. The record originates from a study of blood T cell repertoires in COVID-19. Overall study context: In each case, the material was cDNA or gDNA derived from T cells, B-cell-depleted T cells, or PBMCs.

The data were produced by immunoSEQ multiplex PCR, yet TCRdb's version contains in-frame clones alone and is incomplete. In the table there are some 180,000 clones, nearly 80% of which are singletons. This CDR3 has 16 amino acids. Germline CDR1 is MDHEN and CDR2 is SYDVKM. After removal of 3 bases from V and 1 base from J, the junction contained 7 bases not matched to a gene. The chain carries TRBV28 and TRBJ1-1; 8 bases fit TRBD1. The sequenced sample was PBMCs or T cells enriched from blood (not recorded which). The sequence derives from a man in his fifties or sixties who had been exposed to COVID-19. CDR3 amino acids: CASSFAGGTWNTEAFF. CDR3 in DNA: TGTGCCAGCAGTTTTGCAGGGGGCACATGGAACACTGAAGCTTTCTTT.